Described below is a single TCR beta chain sequence and its context. What it binds is not known. Some clones are missing from TCRdb's copy, which holds only in-frame ones; the method was immunoSEQ multiplex PCR. The sample has 1.5 million to 2.5 million clones, approximately 95% seen once. Terminally differentiated effector memory CD45RA+ cells were excluded by CCR7 positive selection of CD45RO-negative cells. Healthy HIV-negative adults without recent acute infections or vaccinations served as donors. The entry originates in a study of shared clonotypes between healthy human individuals. Germline lookup yields CDR1 MNHEY and CDR2 SMNVEV (reference sequence). Losses at the gene ends were 8 bases for V and 7 bases for J; bases not matched to a gene: 6. There are 14 residues in the CDR3. General observations from the study: Estimated richness was generally greater in naive than memory subsets. Enrolling few donors narrowed the genetic and exposure-history diversity that was represented.

This receptor was identified in a man between 18 and 35 years old in good health. Sequenced input: naive CD8+ T cells sorted from blood. The J gene is TRBJ1-5, the V gene TRBV27; 12 nucleotides agree with TRBD1. The CDR3 reads CASWDRGHRQPQHF. In DNA, the CDR3 is TGTGCCAGCTGGGACAGGGGGCATCGGCAGCCCCAGCATTTT.